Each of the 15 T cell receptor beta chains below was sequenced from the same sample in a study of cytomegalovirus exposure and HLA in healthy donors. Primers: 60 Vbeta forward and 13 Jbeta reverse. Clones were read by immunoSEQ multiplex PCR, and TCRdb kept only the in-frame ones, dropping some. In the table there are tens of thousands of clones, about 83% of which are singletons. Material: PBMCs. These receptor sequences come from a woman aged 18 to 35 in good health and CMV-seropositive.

As DNA, the CDR3 is TGCAGCGTTGAAGTCCGTCGACAGGTGAACACTGAAGCTTTCTTT. The encoded protein is CSVEVRRQVNTEAFF. The rearrangement uses TRBV29-1 and TRBJ1-1; maybe TRBD1 (6 bases). Between the trimmed V and J ends, which lost 1 base and 0 bases, there was a span of 12 bases. The germline V gene has CDR1 SQVTM and CDR2 ANQGSEA. This CDR3 region has 15 residues.

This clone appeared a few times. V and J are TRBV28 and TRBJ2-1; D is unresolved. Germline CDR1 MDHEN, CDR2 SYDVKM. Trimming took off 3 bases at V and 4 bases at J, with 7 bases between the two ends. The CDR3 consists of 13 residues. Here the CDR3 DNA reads TGTGCCAGCAGTTTCACAGTATACAATGAGCAGTTCTTC. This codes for CASSFTVYNEQFF.

The CDR3 DNA is TGTGCCAGTAGTTCGACCGGGCAGGGGGTACAGGAGCAGTACTTC. It translates to CASSSTGQGVQEQYF. The V gene is TRBV19, the J gene TRBJ2-7, with 7 bases matching TRBD1. V lost 5 bases, J lost 7 bases, and 14 bases stayed unmatched. The CDR3 covers 15 residues. Germline CDR1 LNHDA, CDR2 SQIVND (reference sequence).

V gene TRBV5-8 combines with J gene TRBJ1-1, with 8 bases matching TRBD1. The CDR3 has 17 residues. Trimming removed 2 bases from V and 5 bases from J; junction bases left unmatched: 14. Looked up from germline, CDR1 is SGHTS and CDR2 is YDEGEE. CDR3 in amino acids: CASSFFPTGAKGTEAFF. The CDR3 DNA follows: TGTGCCAGCAGCTTTTTCCCGACAGGGGCCAAGGGAACTGAAGCTTTCTTT.

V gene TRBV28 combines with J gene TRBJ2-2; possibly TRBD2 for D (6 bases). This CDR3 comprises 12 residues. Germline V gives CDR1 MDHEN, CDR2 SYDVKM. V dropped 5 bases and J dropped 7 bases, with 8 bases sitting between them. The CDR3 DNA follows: TGTGCCAGCAGTGAAGCGGGCGGGGAGCTGTTTTTT. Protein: CASSEAGGELFF.

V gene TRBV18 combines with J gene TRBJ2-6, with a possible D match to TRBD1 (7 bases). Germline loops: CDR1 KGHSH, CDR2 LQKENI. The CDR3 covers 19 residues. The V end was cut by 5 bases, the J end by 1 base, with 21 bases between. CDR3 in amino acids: CASSSLRRDSFSGANVLTF. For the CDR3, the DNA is TGTGCCAGCTCATCGTTACGGAGGGACAGCTTTTCTGGGGCCAACGTCCTGACTTTC.

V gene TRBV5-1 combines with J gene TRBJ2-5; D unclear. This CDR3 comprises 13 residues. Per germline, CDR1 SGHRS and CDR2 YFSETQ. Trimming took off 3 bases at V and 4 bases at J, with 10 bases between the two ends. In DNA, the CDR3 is TGCGCCAGCAGCTCCTTGGCGGTAGAGACCCAGTACTTC. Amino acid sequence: CASSSLAVETQYF.

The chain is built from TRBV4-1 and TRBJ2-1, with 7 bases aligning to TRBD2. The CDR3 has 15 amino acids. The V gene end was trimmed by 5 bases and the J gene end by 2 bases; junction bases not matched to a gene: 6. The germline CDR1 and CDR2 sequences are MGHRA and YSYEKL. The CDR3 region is CASSSSGRPYNEQFF. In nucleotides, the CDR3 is TGCGCCAGCAGCAGTAGCGGGCGCCCCTACAATGAGCAGTTCTTC.

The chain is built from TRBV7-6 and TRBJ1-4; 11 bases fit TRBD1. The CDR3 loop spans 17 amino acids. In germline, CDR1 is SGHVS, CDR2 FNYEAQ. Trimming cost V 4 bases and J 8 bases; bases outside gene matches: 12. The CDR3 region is CASSSGQGGFVNEKLFF. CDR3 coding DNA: TGTGCCAGCAGCTCGGGACAGGGGGGGTTTGTTAACGAAAAACTGTTTTTT.

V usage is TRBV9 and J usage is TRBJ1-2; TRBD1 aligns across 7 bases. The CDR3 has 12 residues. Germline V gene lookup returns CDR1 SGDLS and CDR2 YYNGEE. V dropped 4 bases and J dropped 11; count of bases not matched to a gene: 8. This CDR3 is CASSPQTGQYTF. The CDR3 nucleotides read TGTGCCAGCAGCCCGCAGACAGGGCAGTACACCTTC.

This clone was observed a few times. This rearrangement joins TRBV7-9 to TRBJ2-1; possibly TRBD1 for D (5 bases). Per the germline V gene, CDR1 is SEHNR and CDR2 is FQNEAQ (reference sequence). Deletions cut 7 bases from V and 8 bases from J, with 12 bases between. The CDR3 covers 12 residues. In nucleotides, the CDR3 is TGTGCCAGCAACACGGTAGGGGATGAGCAGTTCTTC. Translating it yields CASNTVGDEQFF.

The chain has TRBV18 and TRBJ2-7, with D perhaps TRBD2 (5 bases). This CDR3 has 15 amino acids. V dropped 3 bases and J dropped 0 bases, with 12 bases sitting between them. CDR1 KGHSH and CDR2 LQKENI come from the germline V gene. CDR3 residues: CASSPILGGSYEQYF. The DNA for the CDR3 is TGTGCCAGCTCACCGATCCTAGGAGGCTCCTACGAGCAGTACTTC.

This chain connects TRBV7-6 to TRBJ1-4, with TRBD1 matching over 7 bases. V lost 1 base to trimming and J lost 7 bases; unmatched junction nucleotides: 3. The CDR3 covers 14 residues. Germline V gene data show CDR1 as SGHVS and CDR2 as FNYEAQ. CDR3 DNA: TGTGCCAGCAGCTTAGACAGGGGCCGTGAAAAACTGTTTTTT. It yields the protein CASSLDRGREKLFF.

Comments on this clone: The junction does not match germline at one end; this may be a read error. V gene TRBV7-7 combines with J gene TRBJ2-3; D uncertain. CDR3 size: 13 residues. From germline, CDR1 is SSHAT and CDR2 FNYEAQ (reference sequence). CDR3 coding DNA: TGTGCTAGCAGCTTGAACAGTCCAGATACGCAGTATTTT. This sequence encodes CASSLNSPDTQYF.

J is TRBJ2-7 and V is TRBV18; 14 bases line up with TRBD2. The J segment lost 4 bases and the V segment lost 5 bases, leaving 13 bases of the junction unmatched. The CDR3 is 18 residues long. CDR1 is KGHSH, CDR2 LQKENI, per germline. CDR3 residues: CASSARDRGLAGAYEQYF. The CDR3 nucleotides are TGTGCCAGCTCAGCCCGGGACAGGGGACTAGCGGGAGCTTACGAGCAGTACTTC.